This note documents a single TCR beta chain sequence. Its specificity is unknown. The sample comes from a study of lymphopenia after photon versus proton radiotherapy. Data came from immunoSEQ multiplex PCR; TCRdb stores just in-frame clones and leaves some out. The data hold 15,000 or so clones, with approximately 90% observed a single time. General study findings and limits: Proton therapy kept repertoires fairly stable, unlike photons, which gained effector/memory cells. Larger post-nadir TCR diversity loss correlated inversely with survival in deceased patients. Only patients who died were analyzed for survival; proton advantage is unproven. After lymphocyte nadir, photon-treated repertoires showed oligoclonal expansion, especially CD8+ Temra.

CDR1 MNHEY and CDR2 SMNVEV come from the germline V gene (reference sequence). This CDR3 comprises 14 residues. V lost 0 bases to trimming and J lost 4 bases, with 9 bases between them. This receptor was taken from a woman in her sixties with cholangiocarcinoma. Some clones in this sample may be carry-over from other donors' samples. The sequencing used peripheral blood, collected from a patient treated with proton-based radiotherapy. The rearrangement joins TRBV27 to TRBJ1-1; D call uncertain. Here the CDR3 DNA reads TGTGCCAGCAGTTTATCGATTTTTGGCACTGAAGCTTTCTTT. Protein product: CASSLSIFGTEAFF.